Listed here are 31 T cell receptor beta chains from one sample, sequenced in a study of shared clonotypes between healthy human individuals. Sequenced by immunoSEQ multiplex PCR; TCRdb stores in-frame clones only, minus some. This table holds around 2.3 million clones, approximately 94% found once. The sequenced sample consisted of naive CD4+ T cells sorted from blood. Described subset: CD45RA+ positively selected. These receptors originate from a young man in good health.

In its sample, this clone was seen a few times. The V and J genes are TRBV18 and TRBJ2-7; D is uncertain. The CDR3 loop spans 15 amino acids. CDR1 is KGHSH and CDR2 is LQKENI in the germline V gene. Trimming removed 3 bases from V and 1 base from J, with 13 bases in between. The CDR3 here is CASSPFDLGSYEQYF. The CDR3 region has the DNA TGTGCCAGCTCACCGTTCGACTTGGGATCCTACGAGCAGTACTTC.

This clone was seen only once. Other DNA sequences in this sample translate to the same CDR3. This chain links TRBV5-1 with TRBJ2-3, with 7 bases aligning to TRBD2. The CDR3 is 14 residues long. The germline gives CDR1 SGHRS, CDR2 YFSETQ. V shed 3 bases and J 1 base; nucleotides not matched to a gene: 2. CDR3 bases: TGCGCCAGCAGCTCAGCGGGGCGCACAGATACGCAGTATTTT. This encodes CASSSAGRTDTQYF.

This rearrangement joins TRBV7-6 to TRBJ2-7; 7 bases line up with TRBD1. The ends lost 1 base at V and 6 bases at J; junction bases unmatched: 6. The CDR3 has 14 amino acids. Germline assignment: CDR1 SGHVS and CDR2 FNYEAQ. CDR3 protein: CASSLGQGMGEQYF. CDR3 bases: TGTGCCAGCAGCTTAGGACAGGGTATGGGCGAGCAGTACTTC.

The V call is TRBV9, the J call TRBJ2-1; D possibly uses TRBD1 or TRBD2 (5 bases each). The CDR3 totals 15 residues. The germline V and J ends were trimmed by 0 bases and 5 bases, with 12 bases remaining between them. CDR1 is SGDLS, CDR2 YYNGEE, per germline. CDR3 DNA: TGTGCCAGCAGCGTAGGGGCGTGGGGGAACAATGAGCAGTTCTTC. This encodes CASSVGAWGNNEQFF.

The rearrangement uses TRBV6-1 and TRBJ1-1; no clear D. Germline V CDR1 and CDR2: MNHNS, SASEGT. The CDR3 covers 14 residues. The ends were cut back, 2 bases at V and 1 base at J, with 8 bases in the middle. The chain's CDR3 is CASSELDWNTEAFF. The DNA for the CDR3 is TGTGCCAGCAGTGAATTAGATTGGAACACTGAAGCTTTCTTT.

V gene TRBV7-3 combines with J gene TRBJ2-3; tentatively, D is TRBD1 or TRBD2 (5 bases each). This CDR3 comprises 15 residues. Germline CDR1 is SGHTA and CDR2 is FQGTGA. Trimming took off 5 bases at V and 6 bases at J, with 18 bases between the two ends. The CDR3 reads CASSARGDRSDTQYF. The CDR3 DNA reads as TGTGCCAGCAGCGCCCGAGGGGACCGTTCGGATACGCAGTATTTT.

As to this clone: This specimen includes other DNA sequences encoding the same CDR3. The V gene is TRBV10-3, the J gene TRBJ2-1; TRBD2 matches 7 bases. The CDR3 has 15 residues. V shed 3 bases, J shed 4 bases, and the junction held 6 bases outside the gene matches. In germline, CDR1 is ENHRY, CDR2 SYGVKD. The CDR3 reads CAISDSGGGYNEQFF. CDR3 bases: TGTGCCATCAGTGACTCGGGGGGTGGGTACAATGAGCAGTTCTTC.

The chain is built from TRBV7-3 and TRBJ2-5; no reliable D call. Looked up from germline, CDR1 is SGHTA and CDR2 is FQGTGA. The V and J ends lost 5 bases and 6 bases respectively, with 13 bases between them. There are 13 residues in the CDR3. The CDR3 DNA sequence: TGTGCCAGCAGCCCCCCGGGCGGACAGACCCAGTACTTC. Protein: CASSPPGGQTQYF.

The chain employs TRBV6-6 and TRBJ1-2; possibly TRBD1 for D (5 bases). The germline V gene has CDR1 MNHNY and CDR2 SVGAGI (reference sequence). The ends were cut back, 2 bases at V and 3 bases at J, with 16 bases in the middle. The CDR3 is 16 residues long. The CDR3 DNA follows: TGTGCCAGCAGTTACGGGGCGGCCCGTGGTGACTATGGCTACACCTTC. Amino acids: CASSYGAARGDYGYTF.

V usage is TRBV21-1 and J usage is TRBJ2-1; the D segment call TRBD2 is taken from the table without a DNA check. TRBV21-1 is deemed a pseudogene. The CDR3 extends over 19 amino acids. The chain's CDR3 is CASSKAIKGRAGAYNEQFF. The CDR3 DNA is TGTGCCAGCAGCAAAGCTATTAAGGGTCGAGCGGGGGCCTACAATGAGCAGTTCTTC.

The V call is TRBV28, the J call TRBJ1-1; D is ambiguous. Germline loops: CDR1 MDHEN, CDR2 SYDVKM. This CDR3 has 15 residues. Trimming cost V 2 bases and J 5 bases, with 15 bases left between them. Written as DNA, the CDR3 is TGTGCCAGCAGTTTAATCGTACTGGGGAGGACTGAAGCTTTCTTT. Translating it yields CASSLIVLGRTEAFF.

The chain uses TRBV7-9 and TRBJ2-3, with D possibly matching TRBD1 (6 bases). Germline assignment: CDR1 SEHNR and CDR2 FQNEAQ (reference sequence). The CDR3 sequence is 16 residues long. Trimming cost V 1 base and J 4 bases, with 15 bases left between them. In nucleotides, the CDR3 is TGTGCCAGCAGCTTAGTTTCACTGGGGGCCGCAGATACGCAGTATTTT. Translating it yields CASSLVSLGAADTQYF.

The rearrangement links TRBV5-1 to TRBJ2-5; maybe TRBD2 (6 bases). Trimming removed 4 bases from V and 3 bases from J, with 13 bases in between. CDR3 length equals 14 residues. CDR1 is SGHRS, CDR2 YFSETQ, per germline. The CDR3 loop is CASSPGGPEETQYF. CDR3 sequence (DNA): TGCGCCAGCAGCCCCGGGGGTCCCGAAGAGACCCAGTACTTC.

This sequence joins TRBV18 and TRBJ2-1, with D possibly TRBD1 on 6 matching bases. Trimming pared 1 base from V and 8 bases from J, leaving 24 bases between. CDR3 size: 18 residues. Germline values: CDR1 KGHSH, CDR2 LQKENI. CDR3 DNA: TGTGCCAGCTCACCACAACAGGGCTGGGGAGACGGTTGGTATGAGCAGTTCTTC. Amino acid sequence: CASSPQQGWGDGWYEQFF.

The chain has TRBV5-1 and TRBJ2-3, with 8 positions matching TRBD2. CDR1 and CDR2 from the germline V gene are SGHRS and YFSETQ. The CDR3 consists of 15 residues. V shed 1 base and J 6 bases; nucleotides not matched to a gene: 7. The CDR3 nucleotides are TGCGCCAGCAGCTTGCCCGGGACTAGAGCGGATACGCAGTATTTT. It is translated as CASSLPGTRADTQYF.

The genes are TRBV10-3 and TRBJ2-1, with 12 bases lining up with TRBD2. Germline values: CDR1 ENHRY, CDR2 SYGVKD. V lost 11 bases and J lost 0; bases outside the gene matches: 8. The CDR3 is made up of 16 amino acids. CDR3 DNA sequence: TGTGCCTCGGGGACTAGCGGGCTTAGCTCCTACAATGAGCAGTTCTTC. It encodes CASGTSGLSSYNEQFF.

The chain combines TRBV6-5 with TRBJ2-2, with TRBD2 matching 10 bases. This CDR3 is built from 14 residues. Germline CDR1 reads MNHEY; CDR2 reads SVGAGI. Unmatched junction bases numbered 10, after V lost 10 bases and J lost 8 bases. The CDR3 DNA is TGTGCCATTCAAGCGGGAGGGGGCACGGGGGAGCTGTTTTTT. Translation gives CAIQAGGGTGELFF.

This clone was picked up one time. The chain employs TRBV7-9 and TRBJ2-7; 7 bases are shared with TRBD1. This CDR3 has 12 amino acids. CDR1 is SEHNR, CDR2 FQNEAQ, per germline (reference sequence). V gave up 8 bases and J gave up 2 bases; unmatched junction bases: 3. The CDR3 region is CASGGQPYEQYF. The CDR3, as DNA: TGTGCCAGCGGGGGACAGCCCTACGAGCAGTACTTC.

The chain combines TRBV5-1 with TRBJ2-5, with D perhaps TRBD1 or TRBD2 (6 bases each). This CDR3 spans 17 amino acids. V was clipped by 0 bases and J by 5 bases, with 20 bases between them. CDR1 and CDR2 from the germline V gene are SGHRS and YFSETQ. CDR3 sequence (DNA): TGCGCCAGCAGCTTGGAGCCGGGGGCGCCAGAGGGGGAGACCCAGTACTTC. Translation: CASSLEPGAPEGETQYF. Combining the CDR3 with reference TRBV5-1 and TRBJ2-5 gives the whole variable domain KAGVTQTPRYLIKTRGQQVTLSCSPISGHRSVSWYQQTPGQGLQFLFEYFSETQRNKGNFPGRFSGRQFSNSRSEMNVSTLELGDSALYLCASSLEPGAPEGETQYFGPGTRLLVL.

The chain joins TRBV4-3 to TRBJ2-7; 11 nucleotides match TRBD2. CDR1 is LGHNA, CDR2 YSLEER, per germline. The CDR3 covers 15 residues. Trimming cost V 3 bases and J 3 bases; bases outside gene matches: 4. As DNA, the CDR3 is TGCGCCAGCAGCCAGATGACTAGCGGGATCTACGAGCAGTACTTC. Translating it yields CASSQMTSGIYEQYF.

The chain has TRBV6-1 and TRBJ2-1; 13 bases line up with TRBD2. V was pared by 3 bases and J by 9 bases, with 5 bases of the junction left unmatched. CDR3 length equals 15 residues. CDR1 and CDR2 from the germline V gene are MNHNS and SASEGT. The CDR3 loop is CASSDGLAGVGEQFF. As DNA, the CDR3 is TGTGCCAGCAGTGACGGACTAGCGGGAGTAGGTGAGCAGTTCTTC.

The chain uses TRBV2 and TRBJ2-4; a possible D gene is TRBD1 (5 bases). With 7 bases removed from V and 0 bases from J, the gap between germline ends came to 19 bases. Germline values: CDR1 SNHLY, CDR2 FYNNEI. The CDR3 contains 17 residues. The CDR3 spells CASMSTKDILAKNIQYF. The CDR3 coding sequence is TGTGCCAGCATGTCAACCAAGGACATACTAGCCAAAAACATTCAGTACTTC.

The CDR3 spells CASSPQGQGVLAFF. CDR3 coding DNA: TGTGCCAGCAGCCCCCAAGGGCAGGGTGTATTAGCTTTCTTT. The V call is TRBV9, the J call TRBJ1-1; D possibly corresponds to TRBD1 (5 bases). Germline V gene data show CDR1 as SGDLS and CDR2 as YYNGEE. This CDR3 is 14 amino acids long. Trimming cost V 4 bases and J 10 bases, with 20 bases left between them.

This rearrangement joins TRBV6-5 to TRBJ1-1; D remains ambiguous. The CDR3 sequence is 15 residues long. V lost 6 bases to trimming and J lost 7 bases, with 21 bases between them. Germline CDR1 and CDR2: MNHEY and SVGAGI. The CDR3 nucleotides read TGTGCCAGCAGCCGAGGAGGACTAGGTGACATTGAAGCTTTCTTT. Translating gives CASSRGGLGDIEAFF.

This clone was seen a single time. The chain carries TRBV18 and TRBJ2-7, with D uncertain. Trimming removed 2 bases from V and 5 bases from J, with 7 bases in between. This CDR3 comprises 12 residues. Germline CDR1 reads KGHSH; CDR2 reads LQKENI. The CDR3, as DNA: TGTGCCAGCTCACCAAATGTGGACGAGCAGTACTTC. Amino acids: CASSPNVDEQYF.

CDR3 bases: TGTGCCAGCAGTATACAGGAGCTCACAGATACGCAGTATTTT. Amino acid sequence: CASSIQELTDTQYF. V gene TRBV27 combines with J gene TRBJ2-3; maybe TRBD1 (5 bases). Germline assignment: CDR1 MNHEY and CDR2 SMNVEV (reference sequence). The V end lost 5 bases, the J end lost 2 bases, and 11 bases lay between the germline ends. This CDR3 has 14 residues.

The chain has TRBV6-5 and TRBJ2-3; weak D call: TRBD2 (6 bases). The CDR3 runs 13 residues. V was clipped by 8 bases and J by 0 bases, with 9 bases between them. In germline, CDR1 is MNHEY, CDR2 SVGAGI. The CDR3 DNA reads TGTGCCAGCCACCGGGGGAGCACAGATACGCAGTATTTT. It codes for CASHRGSTDTQYF.

The chain recombines TRBV30 with TRBJ1-4, with D perhaps TRBD1 (5 bases). Germline CDR1 and CDR2: GTSNPN and SVGIG (reference sequence). V was trimmed by 7 bases and J by 2 bases, leaving 5 bases between them. This CDR3 has 11 residues. The CDR3 reads CAYRTNEKLFF. CDR3 nucleotide sequence: TGTGCCTACAGGACTAATGAAAAACTGTTTTTT.

About this clone: At the DNA level, this CDR3 is encoded by other sequences in the same sample as well. The chain carries TRBV29-1 and TRBJ1-3, with D unclear. V was trimmed by 6 bases and J by 4 bases, leaving 13 bases between them. Per germline, CDR1 SQVTM and CDR2 ANQGSEA. The CDR3 has 13 residues. The CDR3 here is CSVGRSSGNTIYF. The CDR3 coding sequence is TGCAGCGTAGGTCGCAGTTCAGGAAACACCATATATTTT.

V gene TRBV5-1 combines with J gene TRBJ2-7; 14 positions agree with TRBD2. Germline CDR1 SGHRS, CDR2 YFSETQ. The CDR3 runs to 16 residues. The J segment lost 6 bases and the V segment lost 3 bases, leaving 8 bases of the junction unmatched. The CDR3 DNA is TGCGCCAGCAGCTATCGACTAGCGGGAGGGCGCGGCGAGCAGTACTTC. It encodes CASSYRLAGGRGEQYF.

This rearrangement joins TRBV30 to TRBJ2-5; 7 nucleotides align to TRBD1. Per the germline V gene, CDR1 is GTSNPN and CDR2 is SVGIG (reference sequence). After removal of 0 bases from V and 3 bases from J, the junction contained 10 bases not matched to a gene. The CDR3 has 16 residues. This CDR3 reads CAWSVRQGEGKETQYF. DNA of the CDR3: TGTGCCTGGAGTGTAAGACAGGGTGAAGGCAAAGAGACCCAGTACTTC.